This T cell receptor (beta chain) was sequenced in a study of Ad26.COV2.S vaccination and SARS-CoV-2 variants. Study conclusions and caveats: Spike-specific TCR breadth in vaccine recipients exceeded that seen in placebo recipients.

Germline V CDR1 and CDR2: MNHEY, SVGAGI. V was pared by 8 bases and J by 5 bases, with 12 bases between. The CDR3 is 12 residues long. TCRdb's copy holds only in-frame clones and misses some; the assay was immunoSEQ multiplex PCR. The sample holds about 180,000 clones, roughly 85% seen once. This clone has just one count. Its antigen is unknown. The clonotype was recovered from a human donor who had recovered from COVID-19. The chain couples TRBV6-5 to TRBJ2-5; D gene unclear. The sample was peripheral blood, taken after recovery from COVID-19. The chain's CDR3 is CASQSSAETQYF. In DNA form, the CDR3 reads TGTGCCAGCCAGAGCAGTGCGGAGACCCAGTACTTC.